A selection of T cell receptor beta chains follows, all from one sample in a study of blood T cell repertoires in COVID-19. Here immunoSEQ multiplex PCR was the method, and the copy in TCRdb shows in-frame clones only, minus some. Of a few hundred thousand clones listed, around 90% are singletons. The sample consisted of PBMCs or T cells enriched from blood (not recorded which). Source of these receptors: a woman in her 30s who had recovered from COVID-19. Both conserved end residues are part of each CDR3. A D gene is named only where the DNA matches it firmly.

>TRBD2|TRBV7-9|TRBJ2-1
TGTGCCAGCAACAGCGGGGGGACCAGGGCGAATGAGCAGTTCTTC
CASNSGGTRANEQFF
>TRBD1|TRBV4-1|TRBJ1-1
TGCGCCAGCAGCCAAGGCGTGGTCCAGGGGGACACTGAAGCTTTCTTT
CASSQGVVQGDTEAFF
>.|TRBV7-8|TRBJ1-2
TGTGCCAGCAGTTTCGTCTCCAGTACTAACTATGGCTACACCTTC
CASSFVSSTNYGYTF
>.|TRBV28|TRBJ1-2
TGTGCCAGCAGCCTGGGGGGGAGGGCTAACTATGGCTACACCTTC
CASSLGGRANYGYTF
>TRBD1|TRBV28|TRBJ1-1
TGTGCCAGCCTCGGACCGGGACAGGGTAACACTGAAGCTTTCTTT
CASLGPGQGNTEAFF
>.|TRBV7-9|TRBJ2-5
TGTGCCAGCAGCTTTTACCGTCCCCCGCTACCCCAAGAGACCCAGTACTTC
CASSFYRPPLPQETQYF
>.|TRBV28|TRBJ2-7
TGTGCCAGCAATACCTTTTGGGGCGATCGCTCCTACGAGCAGTACTTC
CASNTFWGDRSYEQYF
>.|TRBV4-2|TRBJ1-2
TGTGCCAGCAGCCAATCAGAAACCTATGGCTACACCTTC
CASSQSETYGYTF
>TRBD1|TRBV4-2|TRBJ1-4
TGTGCCAGCAGCCGAGACAGGGGGAGAGGCGAAAAACTGTTTTTT
CASSRDRGRGEKLFF
>.|TRBV5-8|TRBJ1-5
TGTGCCAGCAGCTTGATACAGGGCCCCCATCAGCCCCAGCATTTT
CASSLIQGPHQPQHF
>.|TRBV5-1|TRBJ2-5
TGCGCCAGCCGGCGGACAGCACAAGAGACCCAGTACTTC
CASRRTAQETQYF
>.|TRBV15|TRBJ1-5
TGTGCCACCAGCAGAGATCCCTATCAGCCCCAGCATTTT
CATSRDPYQPQHF
>.|TRBV28|TRBJ1-2
TGTGCCAGCAGTTTTTGGGCCGGGGTTGGCTACACCTTC
CASSFWAGVGYTF
>.|TRBV11-3|TRBJ2-7
TGTGCCAGCGGAGACAGGTCGACCTACGAGCAGTACTTC
CASGDRSTYEQYF
>TRBD2|TRBV27|TRBJ2-5
TGTGCCAGCAGTTTAGGAAGCGGACTAGCGGAAGAGACCCAGTACTTC
CASSLGSGLAEETQYF